These T cell receptor beta chains were read from a single sample in a study of siplizumab effects on memory and regulatory T cells. The table came from immunoSEQ multiplex PCR; TCRdb's copy has only in-frame clones and leaves some out. This sample yields tens of thousands of clones, of which 95% are seen a single time; 15% to 20% belongs to the top ten. Input material: CD8+ T cells sorted from blood. The source is a human donor in good health. The CDR3 runs from the conserved cysteine through the conserved F or W. D genes are given only for firm matches. Clone size is given for some rows only: seen once, a few or many times, or a class if the clone is expanded.

v_call	j_call	d_call	clone_size	cdr3_nt	cdr3_aa
TRBV30	TRBJ2-7	-	once	TGTGCCTGGAGCTTCAGCTCCTACGAGCAGTACTTC	CAWSFSSYEQYF
TRBV11-2	TRBJ2-7	-	-	TGTGCCAGCAGCTCCCGGGACGGTATCCTTTACGAGCAGTACTTC	CASSSRDGILYEQYF
TRBV2	TRBJ2-1	-	-	TGTGCCAGCAGGATGGGACCGACCCACAATGAGCAGTTCTTC	CASRMGPTHNEQFF
TRBV28	TRBJ1-2	-	-	TGTGCCAGCAGTTGGCCTGACTATGGCTACACCTTC	CASSWPDYGYTF
TRBV7-2	TRBJ2-1	-	-	TGTGCCAGCAGCTTTGGGGGGACCTACAATGAGCAGTTCTTC	CASSFGGTYNEQFF
TRBV5-6	TRBJ2-7	TRBD1	-	TGTGCCAGCAGCAAAGACAGGGGCTACAACGAGCAGTACTTC	CASSKDRGYNEQYF
TRBV6-1	TRBJ2-2	TRBD1	-	TGTGCCAGCAGTGAAGCGACAGGGCCCGGGGAGCTGTTTTTT	CASSEATGPGELFF
TRBV29-1	TRBJ1-2	-	-	TGCAGCGTGGATAGTTCAGGGAACTATGGCTACACCTTC	CSVDSSGNYGYTF
TRBV7-9	TRBJ2-7	-	-	TGTGCCAGCAGCCATGCTAGCGCCCTGGAGCAGTACTTC	CASSHASALEQYF
TRBV6-1	TRBJ2-3	TRBD1	-	TGTGCCAGCAGTGAAGCCCCGGGACAGGGGGCCGCAGATACGCAGTATTTT	CASSEAPGQGAADTQYF
TRBV5-6	TRBJ2-5	-	-	TGTGCCAGCAGCTTGGTGGGACCAAGGGAGACCCAGTACTTC	CASSLVGPRETQYF
TRBV4-1	TRBJ2-2	-	-	TGCGCCAGCAGCCAAGTACAGATACCCGGGGAGCTGTTTTTT	CASSQVQIPGELFF
TRBV6-6	TRBJ1-4	-	once	TGTGCCAGCAGTTACTCTATGCAGCAAGAAAAACTGTTTTTT	CASSYSMQQEKLFF
TRBV7-9	TRBJ2-7	-	-	TGTGCCAGCAGCCCACCCTCCTACGAGCAGTACTTC	CASSPPSYEQYF
TRBV9	TRBJ2-1	TRBD2	-	TGTGCCAGCAGCGTGCGGACTAGCGGGATATCCTCATCGGGTGAGCAGTTCTTC	CASSVRTSGISSSGEQFF
TRBV27	TRBJ1-1	-	-	TGTGCCAGCAGTTTGACCTTAGGCTACACTGAAGCTTTCTTT	CASSLTLGYTEAFF
TRBV27	TRBJ2-7	-	-	TGTGCCAGCAGTCCAGGGGTATCCTACGAGCAGTACTTC	CASSPGVSYEQYF
TRBV14	TRBJ2-1	TRBD2	-	TGTGCCAGCAGCCCTCTCGACGGCGGTCTAGCGGGACGGGAGCAGTTCTTC	CASSPLDGGLAGREQFF
TRBV5-1	TRBJ1-3	TRBD1	-	TGCGCCAGCAGCTTGAATCTGGGACAGAACTCTGGAAACACCATATATTTT	CASSLNLGQNSGNTIYF
TRBV2	TRBJ2-2	TRBD1	-	TGTGCCAGCAGCTCCACAGGGGGCAACGGCGGGGAGCTGTTTTTT	CASSSTGGNGGELFF
TRBV19	TRBJ2-7	-	-	TGTGCCAGTAGTATCAAACGGGGGACCTACGAGCAGTACTTC	CASSIKRGTYEQYF
TRBV27	TRBJ1-5	-	-	TGTGCCAGCACCACTGGGGGAAATCAGCCCCAGCATTTT	CASTTGGNQPQHF
TRBV11-3	TRBJ1-1	-	once	TGTGCCAGCAGCTTAGATTGGAATGCGAACACTGAAGCTTTCTTT	CASSLDWNANTEAFF
TRBV5-6	TRBJ1-2	-	-	TGTGCCAGCAGCTTTGGATTACGGCGAGATAAGGTCCATGGCTACACCTTC	CASSFGLRRDKVHGYTF
TRBV9	TRBJ2-1	-	once	TGTGCCAGCAGCGTAGTCGCTGGCAGCTCCTACAATGAGCAGTTCTTC	CASSVVAGSSYNEQFF
TRBV28	TRBJ2-7	-	-	TGTGCCAGCACCCCGAGCGGGGACAATACCTACGAGCAGTACTTC	CASTPSGDNTYEQYF
TRBV19	TRBJ2-7	-	-	TGTGCCAGTAGTGGAGTTGACAGCTACGAGCAGTACTTC	CASSGVDSYEQYF
TRBV9	TRBJ2-1	TRBD2	-	TGTGCCAGCAGCCGGGGGACTACACACAATGAGCAGTTCTTC	CASSRGTTHNEQFF
TRBV19	TRBJ2-7	TRBD1	-	TGTGCCAGTAGCCCCGGGACAGGGTTCTACGAGCAGTACTTC	CASSPGTGFYEQYF
TRBV2	TRBJ2-3	TRBD2	-	TGTGCCAGCGGGACTAGCGGGAGGGTTCCAGATACGCAGTATTTT	CASGTSGRVPDTQYF
TRBV7-3	TRBJ2-4	-	once	TGTGCCAGCAGCTTAACTGGAGGAGGGCGTGGGGACATTCAGTACTTC	CASSLTGGGRGDIQYF
TRBV9	TRBJ2-3	-	-	TGTGCCAGCAGCGTCAGTGGGAGTGGTGATACGCAGTATTTT	CASSVSGSGDTQYF
TRBV18	TRBJ2-1	-	-	TGTGCCAGCTCACCAGGTAACAATGAGCAGTTCTTC	CASSPGNNEQFF
TRBV20-1	TRBJ2-7	-	once	TGCAGTGGTCGGGAGAGCTACGAGCAGTACTTC	CSGRESYEQYF
TRBV5-6	TRBJ2-3	TRBD2	-	TGTGCCAGCAGCTTTCCTACTAGCGCTAGCACAGATACGCAGTATTTT	CASSFPTSASTDTQYF
TRBV30	TRBJ2-7	TRBD1	-	TGTGCCTGGAGTGTACAGGGGAACTCCGAGCAGTACTTC	CAWSVQGNSEQYF
TRBV28	TRBJ2-4	TRBD1	-	TGTGCCAGCAGTCGGACAGGGGAGGAAAAAAACATTCAGTACTTC	CASSRTGEEKNIQYF
TRBV5-6	TRBJ1-1	-	-	TGTGCCAGCAGCTTGGGTGTGCAGGGTGGGACTGAAGCTTTCTTT	CASSLGVQGGTEAFF
TRBV27	TRBJ2-3	-	once	TGTGCCAGCAGTCCACCCGGAGGGGCGGGGGCGGAGTCGGTCACAGATACGCAGTATTTT	CASSPPGGAGAESVTDTQYF
TRBV5-6	TRBJ2-3	TRBD2	-	TGTGCCAGCAGCTCACGACTAGCGGGAGTAGATACGCAGTATTTT	CASSSRLAGVDTQYF
TRBV4-1	TRBJ2-1	TRBD2	-	TGCGCCAGCAGCCAAGACCCGGGGACTAGTTGGTACAATGAGCAGTTCTTC	CASSQDPGTSWYNEQFF
TRBV11-1	TRBJ2-6	TRBD1	-	TGTGCCAGCAGCTTACCCGGACAGGGCTCTGGGGCCAACGTCCTGACTTTC	CASSLPGQGSGANVLTF
TRBV19	TRBJ2-3	-	-	TGTGCCAGTAGTATAGGGGAGTTTGACACAGATACGCAGTATTTT	CASSIGEFDTDTQYF
TRBV9	TRBJ1-5	-	once	TGTGCCAGCAGCGCGGACAGCAATCAGCCCCAGCATTTT	CASSADSNQPQHF
TRBV14	TRBJ2-2	-	-	TGTGCCAGCAGCCCCCCGGACAGAACGAACACCGGGGAGCTGTTTTTT	CASSPPDRTNTGELFF
TRBV19	TRBJ2-1	-	-	TGTGCCAGTAGTATAGATCCCGGATGGACCTACAATGAGCAGTTCTTC	CASSIDPGWTYNEQFF
TRBV7-2	TRBJ2-1	-	-	TGTGCCAGCAGCTGGGGGGTCGGGTACAATGAGCAGTTCTTC	CASSWGVGYNEQFF
TRBV19	TRBJ2-3	-	-	TGTGCCAGTAGTAGCCCTTTTGACACAGATACGCAGTATTTT	CASSSPFDTDTQYF
TRBV2	TRBJ2-7	-	-	TGTGCCAGCAGTGATTCTGCGTTCTCCTACGAGCAGTACTTC	CASSDSAFSYEQYF
TRBV21-1	TRBJ2-6	-	-	TGTGCCAGCTGCGACCGGACAGGGGGCTCTGGGGCCAACGTCCTGACTTTC	CASCDRTGGSGANVLTF
TRBV21-1	TRBJ1-2	-	-	TGTGCCAGCCAACAGGTCCTTTACTATGGCTACACCTTC	CASQQVLYYGYTF
TRBV28	TRBJ2-7	TRBD2	-	TGTGCCAGCAGTTCGTCCGGGGGGGCTAGCGGGAGATTCTACGAGCAGTACTTC	CASSSSGGASGRFYEQYF
TRBV29-1	TRBJ1-3	-	once	TGCAGCGTCCGACTCTCTGGAAACACCATATATTTT	CSVRLSGNTIYF
TRBV10-3	TRBJ2-7	TRBD1	-	TGTGCCATCGGACAGGGGGCTTACGAGCAGTACTTC	CAIGQGAYEQYF
TRBV5-1	TRBJ2-7	TRBD1	-	TGCGCCAGCAGCCAATTCCCCGGGACAGACTCCTACGAGCAGTACTTC	CASSQFPGTDSYEQYF
TRBV30	TRBJ2-1	-	-	TGTGCCTGGACTAGCTCGGAGCGGCCCTACAATGAGCAGTTCTTC	CAWTSSERPYNEQFF
TRBV7-9	TRBJ2-7	-	-	TGTGCCAGCAGCGACGGCAGTTACGAGCAGTACTTC	CASSDGSYEQYF
TRBV6-1	TRBJ1-1	-	-	TGTGCCAGCAGTGAACTGGCCCGGGGGGCTTTCTTT	CASSELARGAFF
TRBV6-5	TRBJ2-7	TRBD1	-	TGTGCCAGCACGGACAGGGCCTACGAGCAGTACTTC	CASTDRAYEQYF